Following are 9 T cell receptor beta chains from one sample sequenced in a study of T cells in women clearing cervical HPV infection. Only in-frame clones appear in the TCRdb table, and some are missing; sequencing was by immunoSEQ multiplex PCR. The ten most abundant clones cover approximately 0.98% of a sample with 40,000 to 60,000 clones. The specimen was blood buffy coat. These receptor sequences come from a woman aged 18 to 69 with a cervical HPV16 infection that either progressed to CIN3+ or cleared (not recorded which).

Remarks on this clone: Read coverage stops 3 residues before the CDR3 terminus; the germline J gene supplies the remainder. The rearrangement links TRBV5-1 to TRBJ2-1; 8 bases are shared with TRBD1. CDR3 size: 15 residues. From germline, CDR1 is SGHRS and CDR2 YFSETQ. Trimming cost V 5 bases and J 5 bases; bases outside gene matches: 9. CDR3 region: CASSLTGGTHNEQFF. The covered CDR3 bases are TGCGCCAGCAGTCTCACAGGGGGAACACACAATGAG.

Comment on this clone: One end of the junction fails to match germline, which may point to a read error. Read sequence stops 3 residues before the CDR3 end, and the germline J gene provides the missing end. The chain links TRBV7-2 to TRBJ1-2, with a weak D call TRBD1 (5 bases). Germline CDR1 SGHTA, CDR2 FQGNSA. This CDR3 has 12 residues. CDR3 DNA (partial): TGTGCCAGCAGTTTAGTAAGGGGTGAC. Amino acid sequence: CASSLVRGD. The full CDR3 protein reads CASSLVRGDYTF.

About this clone itself: From the germline J gene comes the end of the CDR3, since the read stops 3 residues before it. J is TRBJ2-2 and V is TRBV20-1; tentative D call: TRBD1 (6 bases). Germline V gene data show CDR1 as DFQATT and CDR2 as SNEGSKA (reference sequence). The CDR3 is 20 amino acids. Partial CDR3 DNA: TGCAGTGCTAGAGCCCGAGCTACAGGGCGGATTCAGTTTTGGGATGAAAAG. It codes for CSARARATGRIQFWDEK. The whole CDR3 reads CSARARATGRIQFWDEKLFF.

As concerns this clone: The sequenced fragment ends 3 residues before the CDR3 boundary, so the rest is inferred from the germline J gene. The V call is TRBV18, the J call TRBJ2-4, with 8 bases lining up with TRBD1. There are 16 residues in the CDR3. CDR1 and CDR2 from the germline V gene are KGHSH and LQKENI. The CDR3 bases that were read are TGTGCCAGCTCACCAGGGACAGGCCCAGCCCTCTATGGT. Translating it yields CASSPGTGPALYG. The CDR3, in full, reads CASSPGTGPALYGQYF.

Concerning this clone itself: The read stops 3 residues short of the end of the CDR3; the missing end is completed from the germline J gene. This chain uses TRBV7-6 with TRBJ2-6; 8 nucleotides agree with TRBD1. V dropped 5 bases and J dropped 1; count of bases not matched to a gene: 7. Germline lookup yields CDR1 SGHVS and CDR2 FNYEAQ. The CDR3 extends over 17 amino acids. This chain's CDR3 is CASSTQGALSGANVLTF. Incomplete CDR3 DNA: TGTGCCAGCAGCACCCAGGGGGCGCTTTCTGGGGCCAACGTC.

As for this clone: The read ends 3 residues early relative to the CDR3; the germline J gene fills the gap. V gene TRBV7-9 combines with J gene TRBJ2-2; the match to TRBD1 covers 11 bases. Germline V CDR1 and CDR2: SEHNR, FQNEAQ (reference sequence). The CDR3 extends over 15 amino acids. With V trimmed by 3 bases and J by 7 bases, 4 bases remained unmatched. CDR3 bases read: TGTGCCAGCAGCTTGGACAGGGGGCGGATCGGGGAG. This codes for CASSLDRGRIGE. The complete CDR3 reads CASSLDRGRIGELFF.

Of note for this clone: The observed sequence ends 3 residues before the CDR3 terminus, with the missing tail filled in from the germline J gene. This chain joins TRBV5-5 and TRBJ2-5; D remains unclear. The CDR3 loop spans 15 amino acids. The V and J ends lost 5 bases and 2 bases respectively, with 16 bases between them. CDR1 is SGHKS and CDR2 is YYEKEE in the germline V gene (reference sequence). The CDR3 here is CASSRIPGRQETQYF. The sequenced part of the CDR3 DNA is TGTGCCAGCAGTCGCATTCCGGGTCGGCAAGAGACC.

Points on this clone: The sequenced fragment ends 3 residues before the CDR3 boundary, so the rest is inferred from the germline J gene. The chain recombines TRBV7-9 with TRBJ1-2; TRBD1 might be the D (6 bases). The CDR3 is made up of 15 amino acids. Germline lookup yields CDR1 SEHNR and CDR2 FQNEAQ (reference sequence). The CDR3 bases that were read are TGTGCCAGCAGCCCAGGGGAGGTGCCAACCTACGAC. Translated: CASSPGEVPTYD. The full CDR3 protein is CASSPGEVPTYDYTF.

Concerning this clone: The CDR3 is cut off 3 residues early in the read; its end comes from the germline J gene. The chain joins TRBV6-1 to TRBJ2-4; perhaps TRBD2 as D (5 bases). Germline lookup yields CDR1 MNHNS and CDR2 SASEGT. V was pared by 4 bases and J by 2 bases, with 15 bases between. The CDR3 is 16 amino acids. The CDR3 reads CASSGLGMTTKNIQYF. The covered CDR3 bases are TGTGCCAGCAGTGGTTTGGGGATGACTACCAAAAACATT.